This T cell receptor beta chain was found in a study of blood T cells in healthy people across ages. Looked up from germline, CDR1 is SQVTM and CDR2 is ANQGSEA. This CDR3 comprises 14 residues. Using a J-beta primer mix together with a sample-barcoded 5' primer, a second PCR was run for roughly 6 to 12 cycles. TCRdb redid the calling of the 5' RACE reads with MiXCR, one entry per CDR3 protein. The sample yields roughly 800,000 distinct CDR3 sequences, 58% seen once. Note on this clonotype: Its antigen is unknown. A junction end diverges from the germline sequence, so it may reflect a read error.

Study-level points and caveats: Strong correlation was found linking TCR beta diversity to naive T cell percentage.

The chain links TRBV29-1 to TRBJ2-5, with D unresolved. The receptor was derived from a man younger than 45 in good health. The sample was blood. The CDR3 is CSVVLSAKQESQYF. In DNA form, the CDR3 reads TGCAGCGTTGTTTTGAGCGCCAAGCAAGAGTCCCAGTACTTC.